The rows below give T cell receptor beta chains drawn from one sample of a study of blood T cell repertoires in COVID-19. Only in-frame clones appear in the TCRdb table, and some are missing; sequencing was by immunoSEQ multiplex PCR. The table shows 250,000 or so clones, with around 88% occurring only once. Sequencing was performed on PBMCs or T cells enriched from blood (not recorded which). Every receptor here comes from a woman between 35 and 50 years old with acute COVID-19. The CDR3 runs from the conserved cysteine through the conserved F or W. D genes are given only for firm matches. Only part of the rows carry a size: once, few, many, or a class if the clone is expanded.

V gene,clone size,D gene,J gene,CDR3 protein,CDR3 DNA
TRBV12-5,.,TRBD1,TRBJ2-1,CASGPRTGGSYNEQFF,TGTGCTAGTGGGCCTCGGACAGGGGGCTCCTACAATGAGCAGTTCTTC
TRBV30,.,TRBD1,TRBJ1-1,CAWSDRGNTEAFF,TGTGCCTGGAGCGACAGGGGTAACACTGAAGCTTTCTTT
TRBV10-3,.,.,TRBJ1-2,CAISGPDGEDGYTF,TGTGCCATCAGCGGTCCTGACGGTGAGGATGGCTACACCTTC
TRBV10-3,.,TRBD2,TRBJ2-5,CAISDPSGTKLRETQYF,TGTGCCATCAGTGACCCTAGCGGGACAAAACTCCGGGAGACCCAGTACTTC
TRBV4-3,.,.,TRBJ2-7,CASSQDWTGGYEQYF,TGCGCCAGCAGCCAAGATTGGACCGGGGGCTACGAGCAGTACTTC
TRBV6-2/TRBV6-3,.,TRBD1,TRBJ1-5,CASSLGQGYRQPQHF,TGTGCCAGCAGTCTTGGACAGGGGTATCGGCAGCCCCAGCATTTT
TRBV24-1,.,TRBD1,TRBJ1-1,CATSSASGGHTEAFF,TGTGCCACCAGTTCAGCCTCAGGGGGCCACACTGAAGCTTTCTTT
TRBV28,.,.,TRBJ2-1,CASSFGEQFF,TGTGCCAGCAGTTTCGGTGAGCAGTTCTTC
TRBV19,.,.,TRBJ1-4,CASSPGQLVEKLFF,TGTGCCAGTAGTCCGGGACAACTAGTAGAAAAACTGTTTTTT
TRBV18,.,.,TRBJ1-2,CASSGDKNYGYTF,TGTGCCAGCTCGGGGGACAAGAACTATGGCTACACCTTC
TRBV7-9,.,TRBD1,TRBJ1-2,CASSFQGGTGSYTF,TGTGCCAGCAGCTTCCAGGGGGGGACAGGAAGCTACACCTTC
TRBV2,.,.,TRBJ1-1,CASSSGVTEAFF,TGTGCCAGCAGTTCCGGGGTAACTGAAGCTTTCTTT
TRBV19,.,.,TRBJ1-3,CATKKGGGEISGNTIYF,TGTGCCACCAAGAAAGGGGGAGGGGAAATCTCTGGAAACACCATATATTTT
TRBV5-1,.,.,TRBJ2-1,CASSPGRYNEQFF,TGCGCCAGCAGCCCCGGGAGATACAATGAGCAGTTCTTC
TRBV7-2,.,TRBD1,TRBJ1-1,CASSLDRGRFTEAFF,TGTGCCAGCAGCTTAGACAGGGGGCGCTTTACTGAAGCTTTCTTT
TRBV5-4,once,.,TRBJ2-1,CASSSPMATDRDSSYNEQFF,TGTGCCAGCAGCTCACCGATGGCGACCGATAGAGACAGCTCCTACAATGAGCAGTTCTTC
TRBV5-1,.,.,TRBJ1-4,CASQTGFATNEKLFF,TGCGCCAGCCAAACAGGTTTTGCAACTAATGAAAAACTGTTTTTT
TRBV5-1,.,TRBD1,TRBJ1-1,CASSLIKQGAGAEAFF,TGCGCCAGCAGCTTGATCAAACAGGGGGCTGGCGCTGAAGCTTTCTTT
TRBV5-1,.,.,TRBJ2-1,CASSTSGPSYNEQFF,TGCGCCAGCAGCACTTCAGGGCCCTCCTACAATGAGCAGTTCTTC
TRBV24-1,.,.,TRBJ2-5,CATSDGSQETQYF,TGTGCCACCAGTGATGGCAGTCAAGAGACCCAGTACTTC
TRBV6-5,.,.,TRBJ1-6,CASRRENSPLHF,TGTGCCAGCAGACGAGAGAATTCACCCCTCCACTTT
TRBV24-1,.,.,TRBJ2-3,CATSDAMSQYF,TGTGCCACCAGTGATGCGATGTCGCAGTATTTT
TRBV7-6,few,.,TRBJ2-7,CASSLAPRTGEQYF,TGTGCCAGCAGCTTAGCCCCCCGGACTGGCGAGCAGTACTTC
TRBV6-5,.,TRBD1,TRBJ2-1,CASTLDRDPWNEQFF,TGTGCCAGCACCTTAGACAGGGATCCCTGGAATGAGCAGTTCTTC
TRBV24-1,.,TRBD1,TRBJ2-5,CATSDAGTGTYQETQYF,TGTGCCACCAGTGATGCAGGGACAGGGACGTACCAAGAGACCCAGTACTTC
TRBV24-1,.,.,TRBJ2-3,CATSAGGNTQYF,TGTGCCACCAGTGCGGGCGGGAATACGCAGTATTTT